This T cell receptor beta chain was identified during a study of identical twins. MiXCR, run by TCRdb on the 5' RACE reads, gives a single entry per CDR3 protein. Of approximately 700,000 distinct CDR3 sequences listed, about 20% are singletons. Germline values: CDR1 SGHRS, CDR2 YFSETQ. With V trimmed by 4 bases and J by 5 bases, 5 bases remained unmatched. This CDR3 contains 14 residues. These data were also reused for a study on T cells expressing NK-cell markers. Per that paper: Several of the donors also had these clonotypes leading their CD3+CD56-NKG2C+ fraction.

Sequenced: PBMCs. V gene TRBV5-1 combines with J gene TRBJ2-3, with 9 bases lining up with TRBD1. The TCR comes from a woman younger than 35 in good health. CDR3: CASSGGQGRDTQYF. The DNA for the CDR3 is TGCGCCAGCAGCGGGGGACAGGGTAGAGATACGCAGTATTTT.